This TCR beta chain comes out of a study of Graves' ophthalmopathy and Graves' hyperthyroidism listed by TCRdb under 2018. With regard to the full study: Peripheral blood was collected at initial diagnosis, before any treatment. To tell Graves' ophthalmopathy apart from Graves' hyperthyroidism, and to predict which patients would progress to ophthalmopathy, the study relied on TCR beta repertoire signatures. In total, 120 to 150 blood samples were TCR-sequenced: some 43 ophthalmopathy, under 80 hyperthyroidism and some 17 hyperthyroidism-to-ophthalmopathy patients. To explore V-J signatures distinguishing ophthalmopathy from hyperthyroidism, a discovery set of around 97 patients (43 ophthalmopathy, roughly 60 stable hyperthyroidism) was enrolled. An independent validation cohort comprised 18 hyperthyroidism patients and roughly 15 patients who later progressed from hyperthyroidism to ophthalmopathy. T-cell repertoires of thyroid tissue and blood were compared in 5 or 6 hyperthyroidism patients. Following sample collection, hyperthyroidism patients were given methimazole at a starting dose of 30 mg daily, and ophthalmopathy patients were given high-dose intravenous methylprednisolone. The approximately 97 discovery patients were randomly divided into training and test sets at a 7:3 ratio. What the research found in general, with its limitations: In cross-validation, the 13-signature model distinguished ophthalmopathy from stable hyperthyroidism with approximately 88% sensitivity and approximately 81% specificity, and in the test set the corresponding values were approximately 80% and 75%. Most expanded thyroid clonotypes with a frequency above 0.001 also appeared in blood, which suggests that blood repertoires may reflect the immune response in the thyroid. Sample size was not statistically predetermined, and group allocation was not concealed from the investigators. In validation, the model predicted ophthalmopathy progression with roughly 68% sensitivity and approximately 78% specificity; some 13 predicted patients were CT-confirmed with GO in a median of approximately 6.5 months.

On this clonotype: Its antigen target is currently unknown. It has no much larger one-base neighbor in the sample; base qualities were not kept.

The junction shows trimming of 4 bases on V and 2 bases on J, and the gene matches do not reach 2 bases of it. Looking up the germline V gene (reference sequence) yields CDR1 DFQATT and CDR2 SNEGSKA. The CDR3, cysteine through phenylalanine, is 12 amino acids long. The kept DNA is CDR3 alone, 36 bases in frame from the first base. TCR beta CDR3 regions were amplified from RNA transcripts for repertoire sequencing. The first round of RT-PCR was done with HTBI primers and the Qiagen OneStep RT-PCR kit, and was followed by a second round of multiplex PCR, then size selection and purification. Libraries were sequenced paired-end with 100 bp reads on an Illumina HiSeq2000. For the original study's pipeline: SOAPnuke was used to process the reads, removing any read that contained adapters or uncalled bases, had a mean Phred below 15, or lacked an exact match to the constant primer or identifier. COPE v1.2.5 was used to merge the high-quality paired reads. Each unique nucleotide sequence was defined as a clonotype, and clonotypes were aligned to IMGT TRB V, D and J references with MiTCR v1.1. The analysis was limited to V-J combinations with a frequency above 0.0001, which together covered 98% to 99.2% of repertoires. A TCR clonal expansion and chaos score per V-J combination was defined as the ratio of F50 clonal expansion to chaos observed in the TCRdist matrix. Welch's t-statistics and random forest were used to narrow the features down to approximately 13 V-J combinations, which were then fed into a naive Bayes classifier. The similarity between thyroid and blood repertoires was quantified using the Morisita-Horn index. The public reads were quality trimmed at Q25 with fastp and then assembled into clones with MiXCR by TCRdb, keeping productive beta chains. Each record represents a unique CDR3 protein, reported with the most common genes and DNA among its rows. TCRdb's processing, not the authors', yielded these V and J calls. Present in this sample are 450,000 or so distinct CDR3 sequences, about an eighth of which were seen just once. 9.8% of the sample comes from the top ten.

The ophthalmopathy patients had moderately to severely active disease, with a Clinical Activity Score of 3 or higher, a NOSPECS grade of 4 or higher, and a disease duration of less than 3 months. Patients were excluded if they had other autoimmune diseases, uncontrolled infections, pregnancy or lactation. Diagnosis was based on clinical symptoms, serum thyroxine, TRAb, thyroid ultrasound and orbital computed tomography. PBMCs were isolated from 7.5 to 10 ml of fresh peripheral blood by Ficoll-Paque density gradient centrifugation. Trizol reagent was used to extract the total RNA, and its quality was then checked on an Agilent 2100 Bioanalyzer.

The chain uses TRBV20-1 and TRBJ2-7, with 7 bases matching TRBD1. The sequence was obtained from a woman in her 30s with Graves' ophthalmopathy. Donor details come from another sample of the same person, matched by shared clones. The sequencing sample was made of blood. The CDR3 is CSATGQAYEQYF. The DNA reads as follows: TGCAGTGCTACCGGACAGGCCTACGAGCAGTACTTC.